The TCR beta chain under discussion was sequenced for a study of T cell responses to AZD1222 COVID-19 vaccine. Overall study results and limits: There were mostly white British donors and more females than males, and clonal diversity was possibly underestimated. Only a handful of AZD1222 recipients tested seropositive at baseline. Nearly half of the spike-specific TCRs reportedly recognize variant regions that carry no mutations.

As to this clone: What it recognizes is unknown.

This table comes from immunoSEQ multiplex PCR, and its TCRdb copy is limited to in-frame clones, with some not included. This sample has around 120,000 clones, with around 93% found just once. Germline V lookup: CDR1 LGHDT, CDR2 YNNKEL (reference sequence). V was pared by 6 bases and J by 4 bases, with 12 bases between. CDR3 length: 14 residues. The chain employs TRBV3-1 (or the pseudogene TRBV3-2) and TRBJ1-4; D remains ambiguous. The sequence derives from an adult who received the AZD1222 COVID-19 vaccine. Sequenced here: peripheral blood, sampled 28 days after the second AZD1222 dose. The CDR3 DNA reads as TGTGCCAGCAGTAACAGTGAACTTAATGAAAAACTGTTTTTT. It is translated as CASSNSELNEKLFF.